The 13 T cell receptor beta chains presented below share a single source sample, sequenced in a study of T cells after yellow fever vaccination. TCRdb re-derived calls from the 5' RACE reads in MiXCR, one entry per CDR3 protein. This table has some 100,000 distinct CDR3 sequences, 7.2% appearing once. Sequences were derived from CD4+ T cells sorted from PBMCs, sampled roughly 47 days after the first yellow fever vaccination. These TCRs come from a man younger than 30 who received the YFV17D yellow fever vaccine.

As for this clonotype: A junction boundary mismatches the germline segment, possibly from a read error. This chain connects TRBV7-9 to TRBJ2-1, with D possibly being TRBD2 (6 bases). The germline V gene encodes CDR1 SEHNR and CDR2 FQNEAQ (reference sequence). The CDR3 extends over 14 amino acids. CDR3 nucleotides: TGTCCCAGCACCTCTTTGGGGGGAAACCTGGGGCAGTTCTTC. As protein: CPSTSLGGNLGQFF.

This clonotype was seen at least ten times. The chain combines TRBV4-1 with TRBJ1-4; D possibly corresponds to TRBD1 (6 bases). This CDR3 comprises 18 residues. Trimming shortened V by 2 bases and J by 0 bases, and 16 bases separated the two germline ends. Germline CDR1 and CDR2: MGHRA and YSYEKL. CDR3 DNA: TGCGCCAGCAGCCAATCGGGGGCCACAGGGTCAACTAATGAAAAACTGTTTTTT. Its translation: CASSQSGATGSTNEKLFF.

The CDR3 protein is CSASQGPYEQYF. Here the CDR3 DNA reads TGCAGCGCTAGCCAGGGGCCCTACGAGCAGTACTTC. The chain uses TRBV29-1 and TRBJ2-7; D may be TRBD1 (6 bases). V was clipped by 7 bases and J by 2 bases, with 12 bases between them. Per germline, CDR1 SQVTM and CDR2 ANQGSEA. CDR3 size: 12 residues.

For this clonotype: Being one base from a much bigger clone, this may be a read error. The chain uses TRBV11-2 and TRBJ2-3, with D hard to call. CDR3 size: 15 residues. Germline lookup yields CDR1 SGHAT and CDR2 FQNNGV. The chain's CDR3 is CASSFPLRGTYTQYF. The DNA for the CDR3 is TGTGCCAGCAGCTTCCCTCTTCGTGGCACATATACGCAGTATTTT.

This clonotype has ten or more counts. The chain is built from TRBV5-6 and TRBJ2-1, with D possibly TRBD2 on 5 matching bases. The CDR3 is made up of 15 amino acids. Deletions cut 0 bases from V and 7 bases from J, with 14 bases between. The germline V gene has CDR1 SGHDT and CDR2 YYEEEE. The CDR3 sequence is CASSLGRVGVNEQFF. The CDR3 DNA is TGTGCCAGCAGCTTGGGGCGGGTCGGGGTAAATGAGCAGTTCTTC.

Ten or more counts support this clonotype. The chain recombines TRBV5-1 with TRBJ2-1; unclear D gene. The germline gives CDR1 SGHRS, CDR2 YFSETQ. This CDR3 contains 13 residues. Trimming cost V 2 bases and J 4 bases, with 7 bases left between them. The CDR3 reads CASSFGGYNEQFF. The CDR3 DNA follows: TGCGCCAGCAGCTTTGGTGGGTACAATGAGCAGTTCTTC.

Comments on this clonotype: Just one base apart from a much larger clone, this may be a read error. The chain joins TRBV5-1 to TRBJ2-2; D call uncertain. The CDR3 is 13 residues long. The V gene's germline CDR1 is SGHRS and CDR2 YFSETQ. CDR3 residues: CASSLENIGELFF. CDR3 in DNA: TGCGCCAGCAGCTTAGAGAACATCGGGGAGCTGTTTTTT.

The table lists this clonotype with many counts. V and J are TRBV7-2 and TRBJ2-3; D not resolved. Deletions cut 0 bases from V and 2 bases from J, with 6 bases between. Germline V gene data show CDR1 as SGHTA and CDR2 as FQGNSA. This CDR3 is built from 14 residues. This CDR3 reads CASSLAPSTDTQYF. In DNA form, the CDR3 reads TGTGCCAGCAGCTTAGCGCCATCCACAGATACGCAGTATTTT.

On this clonotype itself: This may stem from a read error, because a much larger clone lies one nucleotide away. CDR3 sequence (DNA): TGTGCCAGCTCTAGCGGAGAGGGAAATCAGCCCCAGCATTTT. Its translation: CASSSGEGNQPQHF. The chain employs TRBV18 and TRBJ1-5; D uncertain. Germline assignment: CDR1 KGHSH and CDR2 LQKENI. The CDR3 loop spans 14 amino acids. V dropped 6 bases and J dropped 4 bases, with 13 bases sitting between them.

This clonotype was recorded many times. The chain carries TRBV7-6 and TRBJ2-3, with TRBD2 matching over 11 bases. Per the germline V gene, CDR1 is SGHVS and CDR2 is FNYEAQ. This CDR3 region has 16 residues. V dropped 3 bases and J dropped 6; count of bases not matched to a gene: 8. CDR3 residues: CASSFLSGGATDTQYF. The CDR3 DNA sequence: TGTGCCAGCAGCTTTCTTAGCGGGGGGGCAACGGATACGCAGTATTTT.

This clonotype was detected many times. The chain has TRBV5-1 and TRBJ2-1, with a tentative D call TRBD1 (5 bases). The germline CDR1 and CDR2 sequences are SGHRS and YFSETQ. V lost 4 bases and J 9 bases, leaving 11 bases between the germline ends. This CDR3 spans 12 amino acids. DNA of the CDR3: TGCGCCAGCAGCCTAGGGGCGGTTGAGCAGTTCTTC. Its protein is CASSLGAVEQFF.

The chain links TRBV7-9 to TRBJ1-6; maybe TRBD1 (5 bases). The germline gives CDR1 SEHNR, CDR2 FQNEAQ (reference sequence). The length of the CDR3 is 16 residues. Trimming cost V 5 bases and J 5 bases, with 16 bases left between them. The CDR3 is CASSPGPQGNNSPLHF. The CDR3, as DNA: TGTGCCAGCAGCCCGGGACCCCAAGGGAATAATTCACCCCTCCACTTT.

This clonotype was counted many times. V gene TRBV5-1 combines with J gene TRBJ1-4; D is ambiguous. Looked up from germline, CDR1 is SGHRS and CDR2 is YFSETQ. V was cut by 5 bases and J by 4 bases, with 6 bases left in between. The CDR3 extends over 12 amino acids. The chain's CDR3 is CASRANNEKLFF. CDR3 DNA: TGCGCCAGCAGGGCCAATAATGAAAAACTGTTTTTT.